This T cell receptor (beta chain) emerged from a study of identical twins (dated by TCRdb to the mid-2010s). For the wider study: TCR alpha and beta repertoires from monozygotic twins, unrelated adults of various ages and cord blood were deep-sequenced to test whether fetal clonotypes persist. To rule out contamination, replicate twin experiments were performed at different times with different library preparation protocols. Findings and caveats that apply to the study as a whole: Zero-insertion analyses could be partly confounded by invariant T cells such as MAIT and iNKT, although diverse VJ usage argued against such confounding for most clonotypes. Fewer insertions were carried by abundant cord blood beta clonotypes; a weaker similar trend was observed in young adult naive repertoires, while no such trend was observed in memory repertoires. Conclusions relied on cross-sectional statistical analysis, since the same donors could not be followed over many years. Out-of-frame TCR alpha sharing in monozygotic twins was systematically underestimated by recombination models, whereas sharing between unrelated individuals was in agreement with the recombination models. A weaker excess of twin sharing was found in beta out-of-frame sequences because the signal-to-noise ratio was lowered by fewer shared sequences. Compared with coincidental sharing between unrelated individuals, an excess of low generation-probability sequences was observed among out-of-frame TCR alpha sequences shared between twins.

Only healthy Caucasian donors were included. The study also sequenced three unrelated non-twin adults: a male aged 18 to 30, a male aged 50 to 59 and a female aged 50 to 59. Using Miltenyi CD45RO+ enrichment and human naive T-cell isolation kits, memory (CD45RO+) and naive T cells were isolated from PBMC. From its cysteine to its phenylalanine, the CDR3 spans 14 amino acids. Only the CDR3 DNA is retained, 42 bases long and in frame from the first base. The germline V end is reduced by 4 bases and the J end by 5 bases; junction bases left unmatched: 3. CDR1 and CDR2 (SGHVS, FNYEAQ) derive from the germline V gene. There are many counts of this clonotype. Its antigen remains undetermined. No base quality information exists; no much larger clone differs at one position. Library method: 5' RACE. The sample was run on an Illumina HiSeq 2000. Template switching added a universal primer binding site, and the final cDNA carried a unique molecular identifier that allowed TCR cDNA molecules to be counted accurately. Specific primers in the conserved constant-segment region were used to synthesize first-strand cDNA for the TCR alpha and beta chains. Each cDNA library was double barcoded, with a SMART-Mk sample barcode plus Illumina barcodes, to control for contamination. TruSeq adapter sequences and Illumina sample barcodes were added in two successive PCR steps. The Illumina HiSeq platform was used with custom primers to sequence TCR alpha and beta cDNA libraries. On the authors' methods: MiGEC processed the raw reads to extract unique molecular identifiers, while MiXCR was used to determine the CDR3 positions. For each individual, recombination models were inferred using an EM algorithm with the repgenHMM and IGoR tools. The analysis of shared clonotypes was done with the tcR package in R, with sharing normalized by the product of cloneset sizes. To study raw recombination without the effects of thymic and clonal selection, out-of-frame nonproductive sequences were analyzed. In TCRdb, the public reads were trimmed at Q25 with fastp and aligned with MiXCR, with productive beta chains retained. Each entry is one CDR3 protein sequence, shown with its most common DNA and genes. V and J calls and clone size were set by TCRdb, not the authors. The sample table holds about 690,000 distinct CDR3 sequences, of which around 6% were seen once. 1.5% to 2% of the sample is taken by the ten largest.

Sample: naive T cells sorted from blood. Per the publication, the cell subset or site label means: cells isolated with a human naive T-cell isolation kit. This receptor was identified in a man aged 18 to 30 in good health. In this chain, TRBV7-6 is recombined with TRBJ2-1; TRBD2 agrees with 9 junctional bases. The DNA is as follows: TGTGCCAGCAGCTCGCTAGCGGGAAACAATGAGCAGTTCTTC. This codes for CASSSLAGNNEQFF.